This T cell receptor beta chain was captured in a study of PD-L1 blockade in urothelial cancer (TCRdb year 2017). Background for the entire study: All patients started therapy in about 2014 and received atezolizumab 1,200 mg intravenously every 3 weeks. About nine tenths of the roughly 29 patients were identified as males with urothelial cancer of bladder origin, and a prior smoking history was reported by 18 of 29 patients. Patients had an ECOG performance status of 0 or 1 and had received between 0 and 3 prior chemotherapy regimens. Blood samples were analyzed at two time points: 3 weeks after treatment start (second dose) and 6 weeks after treatment start. Blood samples gave a median of around 140,000 T cells and 88,000 or so unique TCRs, with a median clonality of around 0.074. Somatic, immune and clinical correlates of response to PD-L1 blockade with atezolizumab in urothelial cancer were the focus of an exploratory multi-omic analysis. TCR sequencing covered pretreatment tumor samples and matched, serially collected peripheral blood taken before and after atezolizumab treatment. Progression-free survival longer than 6 months counted as durable clinical benefit, and TCR features were additionally tested against both progression-free and overall survival. In the same patients, whole exome sequencing and RNA sequencing of pretreatment tumors were performed in addition to TCR sequencing. Eight or nine patients reached durable clinical benefit, while 20 patients did not. Approximately 30 patients had pretreatment blood TCR-seq, about 25 had at least one posttreatment blood collection, and about 25 had tumor TCR-seq.

Regarding this clone: It has no known antigen specificity. The input lacks base qualities; no much larger clone sits a single base away.

Read against the paper, the sample's time point label means: peripheral blood 6 weeks after treatment start. The cohort included under 35 patients with locally advanced or metastatic urothelial carcinoma who were treated at Memorial Sloan Kettering on a trial protocol. Peripheral blood mononuclear cells were collected from each patient pretreatment and during treatment, giving between 1 and 8 total time points per patient. The Qiagen DNeasy Blood extraction kit was used to purify genomic DNA from total PBMCs and tumor samples. PBMCs were collected pretreatment and during treatment and were isolated and stored as previously described. To estimate absolute template abundance from read counts, synthetic TCR analog templates were spiked into each PCR. Using the immunoSEQ assay, TCRbeta CDR3 regions were amplified from genomic DNA with bias-controlled V and J gene primers. Sequencing of rearranged TCRbeta segments was done at approximately 20X coverage. From the authors' description of their analysis: Sequencing errors were corrected by clustering, and CDR3s were annotated against IMGT so that V, D and J genes could be assigned. Downstream analyses used only productive TCRbeta rearrangements and left out out-of-frame or stop-codon sequences. To compute clonality, Shannon entropy was normalized by the log of the number of unique productive sequences and then subtracted from one. Clones differing between time points or between blood and tumor were identified using Fisher's exact test with Benjamini-Hochberg correction, with an adjusted p below 0.01 applied as the threshold. TCRdb mirrors the immuneACCESS table, restricted to in-frame sequences. Some clones are absent from its copies; in checked studies, under half trace to an unresolved V gene, and the reason for the others is unknown. That table is the source of V, J and clone size, and D and trimming were worked out from the DNA. In this sample the table shows tens of thousands of clones, around three quarters of which occur a single time. The ten most abundant clones make up about 3.7% of the sample.

Looking up the germline V gene yields CDR1 SNHLY and CDR2 FYNNEI. There are 14 amino acids in the CDR3, from cysteine to phenylalanine inclusive. The read is trimmed to its CDR3 DNA, 42 bases read in frame from base 1. Relative to germline, V is 5 bases shorter and J is 5 bases shorter, with 15 bases between their ends. Results and caveats for the whole study, not just this receptor: Patients with durable benefit showed greater expansion of tumor-associated TCR clones in peripheral blood 3 weeks after starting treatment (n of about 21, p = 0.022). Because the sample size was small (n ≈ 27) and many of the analyses were exploratory, the results are meant to be hypothesis-generating. Improved progression-free and overall survival was associated with having pretreatment peripheral blood TCR clonality below the median.

Sequencing used PBMCs, obtained around atezolizumab (anti-PD-L1) treatment. Here the chain combines TRBV2 and TRBJ2-5; perhaps TRBD2 is the D gene, with 6 bases matching. The clonotype comes from a man aged 65 to 79 with urothelial cancer. The DNA is TGTGCCAGCAGTTTAAGGACGGAGGGGGAGACCCAGTACTTC. This encodes CASSLRTEGETQYF.